This TCR beta chain was retrieved from a study of identical twins. One entry per CDR3 protein, called by TCRdb with MiXCR from the 5' RACE reads. The sample lists about 210,000 distinct CDR3 sequences, roughly 10% seen once, with approximately 5.1% in the top ten. Whole-study results and caveats: Zero-insertion results could be subject to partial confounding by invariant MAIT and iNKT cells. Rather than following the same donors, the conclusions depended on cross-sectional statistical analysis. Twins showed weaker excess sharing in their beta out-of-frame sequences.

Germline CDR1 and CDR2: DFQATT and SNEGSKA (reference sequence). The CDR3 loop spans 14 amino acids. The V and J ends lost 2 bases and 6 bases respectively, with 17 bases between them. Concerning this clonotype: Its antigen is as yet unknown.

J is TRBJ2-7 and V is TRBV20-1, with a tentative D call TRBD1 (6 bases). This clonotype originated in a woman aged 18-29 years in good health. The sample was memory (CD45RO+) T cells sorted from blood. CDR3 nucleotide sequence: TGCAGTGCTAGAAAGGGGCAGGGGAGTTTCGAGCAGTACTTC. Translation: CSARKGQGSFEQYF.